These T cell receptor beta chains were read from a single sample in a study of shared clonotypes between healthy human individuals. The method was immunoSEQ multiplex PCR; TCRdb's version includes in-frame clones alone and lacks a portion of them. This table has about 2.2 million clones, just over 90% appearing once. Sequenced sample: naive CD8+ T cells from PBMCs. The receptors were sampled from a man aged 18 to 29 in good health. Some clones in this sample may be carry-over from other donors' samples. The CDR3 runs from the conserved cysteine through the conserved F or W. The order of the fields is clone size, V gene, J gene, D gene, CDR3 protein, CDR3 DNA. A D gene is named only where the DNA matches it firmly. Expanded clones are given a class, and other clones once, few, many or no size at all.

size: .; V: TRBV7-9; J: TRBJ2-3; D: .; CDR3: CASSLIPDTQYF; DNA: TGTGCCAGCAGCCTAATCCCGGATACGCAGTATTTT
size: .; V: TRBV27; J: TRBJ2-7; D: .; CDR3: CASSLDRRGPTYEQYF; DNA: TGTGCCAGCAGTTTGGATAGGCGGGGGCCGACCTACGAGCAGTACTTC
size: .; V: TRBV2; J: TRBJ2-2; D: .; CDR3: CASSEGRLVTGELFF; DNA: TGTGCCAGCAGTGAGGGTAGACTCGTCACCGGGGAGCTGTTTTTT
size: .; V: TRBV4-1; J: TRBJ1-4; D: .; CDR3: CASSQEAPFATNEKLFF; DNA: TGCGCCAGCAGCCAAGAGGCCCCGTTTGCAACTAATGAAAAACTGTTTTTT
size: .; V: TRBV7-9; J: TRBJ2-7; D: TRBD1; CDR3: CASSSGQGAEQYF; DNA: TGTGCCAGCAGCTCGGGACAGGGGGCCGAGCAGTACTTC
size: .; V: TRBV29-1; J: TRBJ1-2; D: .; CDR3: CSVDDRGYTF; DNA: TGCAGCGTCGATGATAGGGGCTACACCTTC
size: .; V: TRBV25-1; J: TRBJ1-1; D: .; CDR3: CASSFSNTEAFF; DNA: TGTGCCAGCAGCTTCTCTAACACTGAAGCTTTCTTT
size: .; V: TRBV7-9; J: TRBJ1-1; D: .; CDR3: CASSLKPGPMNTEAFF; DNA: TGTGCCAGCAGCTTAAAGCCAGGACCCATGAACACTGAAGCTTTCTTT
size: once; V: TRBV18; J: TRBJ2-5; D: TRBD1; CDR3: CASSPTRQGSETQYF; DNA: TGTGCCAGCTCACCCACACGACAGGGGTCAGAGACCCAGTACTTC
size: once; V: TRBV28; J: TRBJ1-4; D: .; CDR3: CASSLWAGVTVSANEKLFF; DNA: TGTGCCAGCAGTTTATGGGCAGGGGTAACGGTGTCAGCTAATGAAAAACTGTTTTTT
size: .; V: TRBV7-3; J: TRBJ2-2; D: .; CDR3: CASSLTAGYAVDTGELFF; DNA: TGTGCCAGCAGCTTAACTGCTGGTTATGCGGTCGACACCGGGGAGCTGTTTTTT
size: .; V: TRBV9; J: TRBJ2-3; D: TRBD1; CDR3: CASTFLERTGIVGDTQYF; DNA: TGTGCCAGCACCTTTCTAGAGAGGACAGGCATCGTGGGAGATACGCAGTATTTT
size: .; V: TRBV6-1; J: TRBJ2-7; D: .; CDR3: CASSEGSSYEQYF; DNA: TGTGCCAGCAGTGAAGGCAGCTCCTACGAGCAGTACTTC
size: .; V: TRBV13; J: TRBJ2-2; D: .; CDR3: CASSQGGTGELFF; DNA: TGTGCCAGCAGTCAAGGGGGGACCGGGGAGCTGTTTTTT
size: few; V: TRBV7-9; J: TRBJ1-5; D: .; CDR3: CASSPGNQPQHF; DNA: TGTGCCAGCAGCCCCGGGAATCAGCCCCAGCATTTT
size: .; V: TRBV4-1; J: TRBJ1-2; D: .; CDR3: CASSQLGVYGYTF; DNA: TGCGCCAGCAGCCAACTGGGAGTCTATGGCTACACCTTC
size: .; V: TRBV6-6; J: TRBJ2-3; D: .; CDR3: CASSWGAADTQYF; DNA: TGTGCCAGCAGCTGGGGTGCCGCGGATACGCAGTATTTT
size: once; V: TRBV29-1; J: TRBJ2-4; D: .; CDR3: CSVVIQGEAKNIQYF; DNA: TGCAGCGTAGTTATACAGGGTGAGGCCAAAAACATTCAGTACTTC
size: .; V: TRBV7-9; J: TRBJ2-5; D: TRBD2; CDR3: CASSQRLADKETQYF; DNA: TGTGCCAGCAGCCAACGACTAGCCGACAAAGAGACCCAGTACTTC
size: .; V: TRBV19; J: TRBJ2-5; D: .; CDR3: CASSIWANQETQYF; DNA: TGTGCCAGTAGTATCTGGGCTAACCAAGAGACCCAGTACTTC
size: .; V: TRBV4-1; J: TRBJ2-2; D: .; CDR3: CASSQAPGIRTGELFF; DNA: TGCGCCAGCAGCCAAGCGCCCGGGATCCGCACCGGGGAGCTGTTTTTT
size: .; V: TRBV6-1; J: TRBJ1-2; D: .; CDR3: CALGEGNTF; DNA: TGTGCCCTGGGGGAAGGGAACACCTTC
size: .; V: TRBV5-8; J: TRBJ1-1; D: .; CDR3: CASSLVFAGTEAFF; DNA: TGTGCCAGCAGCTTGGTGTTTGCGGGGACTGAAGCTTTCTTT
size: once; V: TRBV5-6; J: TRBJ1-1; D: .; CDR3: CASSYGLGGEEHTEAFF; DNA: TGTGCCAGCAGCTACGGCCTAGGAGGGGAGGAGCACACTGAAGCTTTCTTT
size: .; V: TRBV7-9; J: TRBJ2-7; D: .; CDR3: CASSRSGLDYEQYF; DNA: TGTGCCAGCAGCAGATCGGGACTCGACTACGAGCAGTACTTC
size: .; V: TRBV9; J: TRBJ1-5; D: .; CDR3: CASSAGPVHQPQHF; DNA: TGTGCCAGCAGCGCGGGACCGGTGCATCAGCCCCAGCATTTT
size: .; V: TRBV27; J: TRBJ2-5; D: TRBD2; CDR3: CASSSIAGGGETQYF; DNA: TGTGCCAGCAGTTCCATAGCGGGAGGAGGGGAGACCCAGTACTTC
size: .; V: TRBV11-3; J: TRBJ2-5; D: TRBD1; CDR3: CASSPTGGRETQYF; DNA: TGTGCCAGCAGCCCGACAGGGGGCCGGGAGACCCAGTACTTC
size: .; V: TRBV7-6; J: TRBJ2-7; D: TRBD2; CDR3: CASSLGTSGSLGSYEQYF; DNA: TGTGCCAGCAGCTTAGGGACTAGCGGGAGTTTAGGGTCCTACGAGCAGTACTTC
size: .; V: TRBV20-1; J: TRBJ1-2; D: .; CDR3: CSAREEYGYTF; DNA: TGCAGTGCTAGAGAGGAGTATGGCTACACCTTC
size: .; V: TRBV28; J: TRBJ2-7; D: TRBD2; CDR3: CASSFSVAGGFAEEYEQYF; DNA: TGTGCCAGCAGTTTCTCGGTAGCGGGAGGCTTCGCGGAAGAGTACGAGCAGTACTTC
size: .; V: TRBV9; J: TRBJ2-7; D: .; CDR3: CASSAAYGPVYEQYF; DNA: TGTGCCAGCAGCGCTGCCTATGGGCCGGTCTACGAGCAGTACTTC
size: .; V: TRBV6-5; J: TRBJ2-1; D: .; CDR3: CASSYPASEQFF; DNA: TGTGCCAGCAGTTATCCAGCGAGTGAGCAGTTCTTC
size: .; V: TRBV14; J: TRBJ1-3; D: .; CDR3: CASSPSWTDRGNTIYF; DNA: TGTGCCAGCAGCCCATCCTGGACAGATCGCGGGAACACCATATATTTT
size: .; V: TRBV13; J: TRBJ2-1; D: TRBD2; CDR3: CASSSSGRENEQFF; DNA: TGTGCCAGCAGCTCTAGCGGGAGGGAAAATGAGCAGTTCTTC
size: .; V: TRBV20-1; J: TRBJ2-7; D: .; CDR3: CSACGAYEQYF; DNA: TGCAGTGCCTGTGGGGCCTACGAGCAGTACTTC
size: .; V: TRBV14; J: TRBJ1-1; D: .; CDR3: CASSQPRRGNTEAFF; DNA: TGTGCCAGCAGCCAACCCCGCCGGGGGAACACTGAAGCTTTCTTT
size: .; V: TRBV11-3; J: TRBJ1-4; D: TRBD1; CDR3: CASSPPGQRSTNEKLFF; DNA: TGTGCCAGCAGCCCTCCGGGACAGCGATCAACTAATGAAAAACTGTTTTTT
size: .; V: TRBV5-1; J: TRBJ2-7; D: TRBD1; CDR3: CASGGQGADEQYF; DNA: TGCGCCAGCGGCGGACAGGGGGCCGACGAGCAGTACTTC
size: .; V: TRBV9; J: TRBJ2-1; D: TRBD1; CDR3: CASSEQGGSSYNEQFF; DNA: TGTGCCAGCAGCGAACAGGGGGGCAGCTCCTACAATGAGCAGTTCTTC
size: .; V: TRBV7-9; J: TRBJ2-5; D: .; CDR3: CASSLVLQDSGRSQETQYF; DNA: TGTGCCAGCAGCTTAGTACTCCAGGACAGCGGGCGATCACAAGAGACCCAGTACTTC
size: .; V: TRBV2; J: TRBJ2-7; D: .; CDR3: CASSESGGAVYEQYF; DNA: TGTGCCAGCAGTGAGTCCGGGGGCGCTGTATACGAGCAGTACTTC
size: .; V: TRBV7-8; J: TRBJ2-5; D: .; CDR3: CASSLWRPQETQYF; DNA: TGTGCCAGCAGCTTATGGCGGCCCCAAGAGACCCAGTACTTC
size: .; V: TRBV28; J: TRBJ2-7; D: TRBD1; CDR3: CASSRGTGGKYEQYF; DNA: TGTGCCAGCAGCCGGGGGACAGGGGGGAAATACGAGCAGTACTTC
size: .; V: TRBV11-2; J: TRBJ1-5; D: .; CDR3: CASSSDTGPEGPQHF; DNA: TGTGCCAGCAGCTCGGATACGGGGCCCGAGGGACCCCAGCATTTT
size: once; V: TRBV27; J: TRBJ1-4; D: .; CDR3: CASGPLGGPGEKLFF; DNA: TGTGCCAGCGGTCCACTAGGGGGACCAGGGGAAAAACTGTTTTTT
size: few; V: TRBV9; J: TRBJ1-4; D: .; CDR3: CASSPGQKATNEKLFF; DNA: TGTGCCAGCAGTCCAGGACAGAAGGCAACTAATGAAAAACTGTTTTTT
size: few; V: TRBV6-1; J: TRBJ1-5; D: .; CDR3: CASMGQGHNQPQHF; DNA: TGTGCCAGCATGGGGCAGGGACACAATCAGCCCCAGCATTTT
size: .; V: TRBV28; J: TRBJ2-7; D: TRBD2; CDR3: CASSLPKREISYEQYF; DNA: TGTGCCAGCAGTTTACCCAAGCGGGAGATTAGCTACGAGCAGTACTTC
size: .; V: TRBV11-2; J: TRBJ1-5; D: TRBD1; CDR3: CASSYGTGFGQPQHF; DNA: TGTGCCAGCAGCTACGGGACAGGGTTCGGTCAGCCCCAGCATTTT